This TCR beta chain was profiled in a study of CD8 T cells in ankylosing spondylitis. Study-level findings and limits: What appeared characteristic of ankylosing spondylitis blood was a TCR beta motif of seven to nine highly homologous variants.

After removal of 1 base from V and 5 bases from J, the junction contained 1 base not matched to a gene. Germline assignment: CDR1 MNHEY and CDR2 SMNVEV (reference sequence). The CDR3 extends over 15 amino acids. TCRdb processed the 5' RACE reads anew with MiXCR; each CDR3 protein has one entry. The repertoire holds 230,000 or so distinct CDR3 sequences, with 15% to 20% as singletons. There are a few counts of this clonotype. Its specificity is unknown. This receptor was obtained from a male donor with ankylosing spondylitis or in good health (not recorded which). This chain joins TRBV27 and TRBJ2-7; 14 bases map to TRBD2. Sequenced material: blood, either unsorted or a sorted T cell fraction (not recorded which). The CDR3 region is CASSLWGLAGDEQYF. Here the CDR3 DNA reads TGTGCCAGCAGTTTATGGGGACTAGCGGGAGACGAGCAGTACTTC.